Listed here are 21 T cell receptor beta chains from one sample, sequenced in a study of control samples from healthy donors and cancer patients. Assay used: immunoSEQ multiplex PCR; TCRdb lists only in-frame clones, some missing. Among some 150,000 clones, about 91% were seen once, and the ten largest hold 3% to 3.5%. The sequenced sample consisted of blood. Receptors originate from a man aged 25 to 45 in good health.

DNA of the CDR3: TGTGCCAGCAGTTTGAGGCCTAATCAGCCCCAGCATTTT. The encoded protein is CASSLRPNQPQHF. This chain joins TRBV6-6 and TRBJ1-5; D remains ambiguous. CDR3 length equals 13 residues. Trimming took 4 bases from V and 4 from J, leaving 8 bases between them. Germline V gene lookup returns CDR1 MNHNY and CDR2 SVGAGI (reference sequence).

This clone appeared once. The V call is TRBV7-2, the J call TRBJ1-5; D not certain. The CDR3 has 14 amino acids. With 4 bases removed from V and 1 base from J, the gap between germline ends came to 8 bases. Germline CDR1 SGHTA, CDR2 FQGNSA. The CDR3 spells CASSSTYSNQPQHF. The DNA of the CDR3 is TGTGCCAGCAGCTCGACTTACAGCAATCAGCCCCAGCATTTT.

This chain links TRBV28 with TRBJ1-5, with D perhaps matching TRBD1 (5 bases). Trimming removed 3 bases at V and 2 bases at J, with 14 bases between. This CDR3 has 16 amino acids. The germline V gene has CDR1 MDHEN and CDR2 SYDVKM. DNA of the CDR3: TGTGCCAGCAGTTTTGAGGGGTTCCAGGGCAATCAGCCCCAGCATTTT. Its translation is CASSFEGFQGNQPQHF.

The genes are TRBV7-8 and TRBJ1-1; D gene ambiguous. The V gene's germline CDR1 is SGHVS and CDR2 FQNEAQ. V was trimmed by 2 bases and J by 8 bases, leaving 12 bases between them. The CDR3 has 13 amino acids. CDR3 in DNA: TGTGCCAGCAGCTTAAAGATTACCAAGGAAGCTTTCTTT. Translating gives CASSLKITKEAFF.

This chain links TRBV6-6 with TRBJ1-1, with D unclear. With 2 bases removed from V and 7 bases from J, the gap between germline ends came to 11 bases. The CDR3 runs 13 residues. Germline loops: CDR1 MNHNY, CDR2 SVGAGI (reference sequence). This chain's CDR3 is CASSYRRTFEAFF. CDR3 sequence (DNA): TGTGCCAGCAGTTACAGGAGGACTTTTGAAGCTTTCTTT.

The rearrangement uses TRBV5-1 and TRBJ1-2; 10 positions agree with TRBD1. This CDR3 is 17 amino acids long. Germline CDR1 and CDR2: SGHRS and YFSETQ. The junction had 9 bases not matched to a gene; V was cut back by 0 bases and J by 4 bases. Here the CDR3 DNA reads TGCGCCAGCAGCTTGGAGACAGGGGGCGCGTCTTCCTATGGCTACACCTTC. It is translated as CASSLETGGASSYGYTF.

This clone showed up just once. The chain is built from TRBV7-9 and TRBJ1-2; TRBD1 agrees at 7 bases. With 3 bases clipped from V and 7 bases from J, the junction kept 5 bases outside the gene matches. This CDR3 has 13 amino acids. Germline V lookup: CDR1 SEHNR, CDR2 FQNEAQ (reference sequence). CDR3 amino acids: CASSFDRESGYTF. The CDR3 DNA follows: TGTGCCAGCAGCTTTGACAGGGAGAGTGGCTACACCTTC.

The rearrangement links TRBV27 to TRBJ1-1, with D perhaps matching TRBD1 (5 bases). Per the germline V gene, CDR1 is MNHEY and CDR2 is SMNVEV (reference sequence). Trimming shortened V by 4 bases and J by 4 bases, and 13 bases separated the two germline ends. The CDR3 runs to 14 residues. The CDR3 DNA reads as TGTGCCAGCAGTTCCCAGGGTGTGGGCACTGAAGCTTTCTTT. Translation: CASSSQGVGTEAFF.

The CDR3 sequence is CASSYKRTGYNSPLHF. For the CDR3, the DNA is TGTGCCAGCAGTTACAAGCGGACAGGGTATAATTCACCCCTCCACTTT. The chain is built from TRBV6-5 and TRBJ1-6; 8 bases fit TRBD1. The CDR3 consists of 16 residues. CDR1 and CDR2 (germline): MNHEY, SVGAGI. The V segment lost 2 bases and the J segment 4 bases; nucleotides outside the gene matches: 4.

The chain links TRBV27 to TRBJ2-7; a weak D match, TRBD1 (6 bases). Per germline, CDR1 MNHEY and CDR2 SMNVEV (reference sequence). Deletions cut 3 bases from V and 0 bases from J, with 12 bases between. The CDR3 is 15 residues long. The CDR3 DNA follows: TGTGCCAGCAGTTTGTGGGGGCCCAGCTCCTACGAGCAGTACTTC. Protein product: CASSLWGPSSYEQYF.

Concerning this clone: The same CDR3 can be traced to other DNA sequences in this sample. V and J are TRBV9 and TRBJ2-7, with 7 bases lining up with TRBD2. V lost 2 bases and J lost 7; bases outside the gene matches: 6. CDR1 and CDR2 (germline): SGDLS, YYNGEE. This CDR3 has 13 residues. As DNA, the CDR3 is TGTGCCAGCAGCGTTGGGGGGGGAGGGGAGCAGTACTTC. Translation gives CASSVGGGGEQYF.

The genes are TRBV11-2 and TRBJ2-1; 11 positions match TRBD2. Germline V gives CDR1 SGHAT, CDR2 FQNNGV. The CDR3 covers 15 residues. With V trimmed by 3 bases and J by 7 bases, 5 bases remained unmatched. DNA for the CDR3: TGTGCCAGCAGCTTGCTAGCGGGGGGCGGAAATGAGCAGTTCTTC. It is translated as CASSLLAGGGNEQFF.

A few counts support this clone. V and J are TRBV12-2 and TRBJ1-5; the listed D gene, TRBD1, was not tested against the DNA. TRBV12-2 is recorded as a pseudogene. This CDR3 region has 18 residues. CDR3 in DNA: TGTGCAAGTCGCTTAGCCCCGGGACAGGAAAATAGCAATCAGCCCCAGCATTTT. It yields the protein CASRLAPGQENSNQPQHF.

The CDR3 spells CASSVRDGYEQYF. The CDR3 region has the DNA TGTGCCAGCAGCGTACGGGACGGCTACGAGCAGTACTTC. The rearrangement links TRBV7-9 to TRBJ2-7; either TRBD1 or TRBD2 may supply D (5 bases each). Germline values: CDR1 SEHNR, CDR2 FQNEAQ (reference sequence). The length of the CDR3 is 13 residues. The germline V and J ends were trimmed by 5 bases and 3 bases, with 11 bases remaining between them.

The CDR3 sequence: CASSLSGEGAYEQYF. The CDR3 DNA follows: TGTGCCAGCAGTTTAAGCGGGGAGGGGGCCTACGAGCAGTACTTC. This chain uses TRBV27 with TRBJ2-7; D is perhaps TRBD2 (7 bases). Trimming took off 2 bases at V and 2 bases at J, with 13 bases between the two ends. The CDR3 loop spans 15 amino acids. Germline lookup yields CDR1 MNHEY and CDR2 SMNVEV (reference sequence).

V gene TRBV19 combines with J gene TRBJ1-6; TRBD1 might be the D (5 bases). This CDR3 region has 14 residues. V was trimmed by 7 bases and J by 8 bases, leaving 15 bases between them. CDR1 LNHDA and CDR2 SQIVND come from the germline V gene (reference sequence). CDR3 protein: CASTKQAGDSPLHF. The DNA of the CDR3 is TGTGCCAGTACGAAACAGGCTGGGGATTCACCCCTCCACTTT.

The chain couples TRBV7-9 to TRBJ2-3, with no clear D. The germline CDR1 and CDR2 sequences are SEHNR and FQNEAQ (reference sequence). V shed 5 bases and J shed 0 bases, with 6 bases lying between them. The CDR3 is 13 residues long. This chain's CDR3 is CASSPTSTDTQYF. Written as DNA, the CDR3 is TGTGCCAGCAGCCCGACTAGCACAGATACGCAGTATTTT.

The V and J genes are TRBV3-1 (or the pseudogene TRBV3-2) and TRBJ2-1; TRBD2 aligns across 10 bases. After removal of 4 bases from V and 7 bases from J, the junction contained 13 bases not matched to a gene. CDR1 is LGHDT and CDR2 is YNNKEL in the germline V gene (reference sequence). The CDR3 totals 17 residues. CDR3 in DNA: TGTGCCAGCAGCCCCGAAGGAGGAGCGGGGGGGCGTAATGAGCAGTTCTTC. Translation gives CASSPEGGAGGRNEQFF.

V gene TRBV6-5 combines with J gene TRBJ1-2; D is possibly TRBD1 (6 bases). V was trimmed by 10 bases and J by 4 bases, leaving 22 bases between them. CDR1 is MNHEY and CDR2 is SVGAGI in the germline V gene. The CDR3 is made up of 15 amino acids. The CDR3 coding sequence is TGTGCCACCCTAAAGAAGACAGGCCCCTCCTATGGCTACACCTTC. Residues: CATLKKTGPSYGYTF.

The chain joins TRBV27 to TRBJ2-3; maybe TRBD2 (6 bases). The V end was cut by 5 bases, the J end by 7 bases, with 13 bases between. The CDR3 has 13 residues. The germline CDR1 and CDR2 sequences are MNHEY and SMNVEV (reference sequence). CDR3: CASSGGPEHTQYF. The CDR3 DNA reads as TGTGCCAGCAGTGGAGGGCCCGAGCATACGCAGTATTTT.

The chain carries TRBV6-5 and TRBJ1-1, with a possible D match to TRBD1 (5 bases). The CDR3 runs 15 residues. Germline CDR1 MNHEY, CDR2 SVGAGI. The V gene lost 0 bases and the J gene lost 5 bases, with 13 bases spanning the gap. For the CDR3, the DNA is TGTGCCAGCAGTTACTCGTGGGGGGAAAGAACTGAAGCTTTCTTT. Protein product: CASSYSWGERTEAFF.